A single sample gave rise to the 32 T cell receptor beta chains below, sequenced in a study of CD8+ T cells in alopecia areata. cDNA reverse transcribed from extracted RNA served as the sequencing template. Method: immunoSEQ multiplex PCR; TCRdb's copy keeps in-frame clones and lacks some. The sample contains approximately 150,000 clones, roughly 60% of which appear only once. The sample taken for sequencing was CD4+ T cells sorted from blood. Receptors were obtained from a human donor in good health.

The chain recombines TRBV5-1 with TRBJ2-1; 8 nucleotides match TRBD2. The V gene end was trimmed by 4 bases and the J gene end by 5 bases; junction bases not matched to a gene: 11. The CDR3 consists of 16 residues. The germline gives CDR1 SGHRS, CDR2 YFSETQ. The CDR3 spells CASSALGSGINNEQFF. In DNA, the CDR3 is TGCGCCAGCAGCGCCCTGGGTAGCGGGATCAACAATGAGCAGTTCTTC.

This rearrangement joins TRBV10-3 to TRBJ2-7; no definite D call. The germline V and J ends were trimmed by 7 bases and 7 bases, with 17 bases remaining between them. CDR1 is ENHRY, CDR2 SYGVKD, per germline. CDR3 length: 13 residues. The CDR3: CAINQGVVEEQYF. CDR3 DNA: TGTGCCATCAATCAAGGCGTTGTCGAAGAGCAGTACTTC.

This chain joins TRBV25-1 and TRBJ2-3; D could derive from TRBD1 or TRBD2 (5 bases each). Trimming removed 6 bases at V and 2 bases at J, with 15 bases between. Germline V lookup: CDR1 MGHDK, CDR2 SYGVNS. The CDR3 loop spans 15 amino acids. The CDR3 spells CASSWDRRSTDTQYF. The CDR3 coding sequence is TGTGCCAGCAGCTGGGACCGCCGCTCCACAGATACGCAGTATTTT. Full variable domain (remainder filled in from reference TRBV25-1 and TRBJ2-3): EADIYQTPRYLVIGTGKKITLECSQTMGHDKMYWYQQDPGMELHLIHYSYGVNSTEKGDLSSESTVSRIRTEHFPLTLESARPSHTSQYLCASSWDRRSTDTQYFGPGTRLTVL.

The chain is built from TRBV10-3 and TRBJ2-2; 9 bases are a match to TRBD2. CDR1 and CDR2 (germline): ENHRY, SYGVKD. V was clipped by 6 bases and J by 5 bases; unmatched bases: 7. The CDR3 runs 15 residues. The CDR3 protein is CAIRSSGISTGELFF. DNA for the CDR3: TGTGCCATCAGATCTAGCGGGATATCGACCGGGGAGCTGTTTTTT.

V gene TRBV6-5 combines with J gene TRBJ1-2, with TRBD1 as a possible D gene (5 bases). Deletions cut 7 bases from V and 4 bases from J, with 10 bases between. This CDR3 spans 12 amino acids. Germline V lookup: CDR1 MNHEY, CDR2 SVGAGI. CDR3 bases: TGTGCCAGCACCGCGGACACCTATGGCTACACCTTC. Translation: CASTADTYGYTF.

This chain joins TRBV9 and TRBJ2-3; D not certain. V was clipped by 0 bases and J by 2 bases, with 4 bases between them. The CDR3 spans 13 residues. The germline V gene encodes CDR1 SGDLS and CDR2 YYNGEE. The CDR3 DNA is TGTGCCAGCAGCGTAGGTACCACAGATACGCAGTATTTT. This translates into CASSVGTTDTQYF.

The rearrangement joins TRBV29-1 to TRBJ2-7, with unresolved D. This CDR3 spans 11 amino acids. Trimming took off 6 bases at V and 5 bases at J, with 11 bases between the two ends. Germline values: CDR1 SQVTM, CDR2 ANQGSEA. CDR3 coding DNA: TGCAGCGTCGCCCGTGCCCACGAGCAGTACTTC. It encodes CSVARAHEQYF.

A few counts support this clone. This rearrangement joins TRBV2 to TRBJ2-5; a weak D match, TRBD1 (6 bases). The V and J ends lost 6 bases and 4 bases respectively, with 15 bases between them. Germline V gene lookup returns CDR1 SNHLY and CDR2 FYNNEI. The CDR3 loop spans 14 amino acids. The CDR3 DNA follows: TGTGCCAGCAGCAGTGGACAGTCGACAGAGACCCAGTACTTC. It encodes CASSSGQSTETQYF.

V is TRBV30 and J is TRBJ2-7; 10 bases fit TRBD2. CDR1 and CDR2 from the germline V gene are GTSNPN and SVGIG (reference sequence). The ends lost 0 bases at V and 7 bases at J; junction bases unmatched: 6. The CDR3 is 14 residues long. CDR3 in DNA: TGTGCCTGGAGTGTCTTTCTAGCGGGAGAAGAGCAGTACTTC. It yields the protein CAWSVFLAGEEQYF.

V usage is TRBV30 and J usage is TRBJ2-2; 7 bases are a match to TRBD1. With 8 bases clipped from V and 5 bases from J, the junction kept 11 bases outside the gene matches. Germline CDR1 is GTSNPN and CDR2 is SVGIG (reference sequence). The CDR3 totals 14 residues. In DNA, the CDR3 is TGTGCCAGCGACAGGGCACCAATAACCGGGGAGCTGTTTTTT. Amino acid sequence: CASDRAPITGELFF.

The gene calls are TRBV29-1 and TRBJ2-5; the D call may be TRBD1 or TRBD2 (5 bases each). V gave up 1 base and J gave up 7 bases, with 10 bases separating them. The length of the CDR3 is 12 residues. Germline V gene lookup returns CDR1 SQVTM and CDR2 ANQGSEA. In nucleotides, the CDR3 is TGCAGCGTTGAAGCCGAGGGGCGGACCCAGTACTTC. This gives the protein CSVEAEGRTQYF.

There are a few counts of this clone. The chain carries TRBV5-6 and TRBJ2-5, with 7 bases matching TRBD1. Trimming took 0 bases from V and 3 from J; bases not matched to a gene: 2. Germline V lookup: CDR1 SGHDT, CDR2 YYEEEE. This CDR3 is 14 amino acids long. The CDR3 region is CASSLEQGKETQYF. In DNA form, the CDR3 reads TGTGCCAGCAGCTTGGAACAGGGGAAAGAGACCCAGTACTTC.

A single count supports this clone. V is TRBV19 and J is TRBJ2-7; D call uncertain. V dropped 1 base and J dropped 2 bases, with 9 bases sitting between them. The CDR3 loop spans 14 amino acids. Germline V CDR1 and CDR2: LNHDA, SQIVND (reference sequence). CDR3 DNA: TGTGCCAGTAGTATAGCCCGTAACGCCTACGAGCAGTACTTC. It is translated as CASSIARNAYEQYF.

The chain joins TRBV6-5 to TRBJ2-7; weak D call: TRBD1 (6 bases). V lost 4 bases to trimming and J lost 7 bases, with 11 bases between them. Germline CDR1 reads MNHEY; CDR2 reads SVGAGI. This CDR3 has 12 amino acids. CDR3 nucleotides: TGTGCCAGCAGTTCGGTAGGGGGTGAGCAGTACTTC. Residues: CASSSVGGEQYF.

This CDR3 is CASSADGHSGNTIYF. The CDR3 coding sequence is TGTGCCAGCAGCGCAGACGGCCACTCTGGAAACACCATATATTTT. The chain carries TRBV9 and TRBJ1-3; D unclear. Germline-derived CDR1 and CDR2 are SGDLS and YYNGEE. The CDR3 consists of 15 residues. V shed 3 bases and J shed 0 bases, with 10 bases lying between them.

This chain uses TRBV30 with TRBJ1-5; D is perhaps TRBD1 (6 bases). With 2 bases removed from V and 4 bases from J, the gap between germline ends came to 15 bases. Germline CDR1 reads GTSNPN; CDR2 reads SVGIG (reference sequence). This CDR3 has 15 residues. The CDR3 DNA sequence: TGTGCCTGGAGTTTGTATGCAGGGGCAAATCAGCCCCAGCATTTT. Amino acids: CAWSLYAGANQPQHF.

This clone was found a few times. The chain carries TRBV29-1 and TRBJ2-1; 10 bases align to TRBD2. The germline V gene has CDR1 SQVTM and CDR2 ANQGSEA. J gave up 0 bases and V 1 base, and 15 bases lay outside the gene matches. The CDR3 covers 20 residues. DNA of the CDR3: TGCAGCGTTGAAGCCACAGCGGGAGGGTCACTGGGGGGCTCCTACAATGAGCAGTTCTTC. Translation gives CSVEATAGGSLGGSYNEQFF.

The chain is built from TRBV27 and TRBJ2-4, with D maybe TRBD2 (5 bases). Per germline, CDR1 MNHEY and CDR2 SMNVEV (reference sequence). V was cut by 9 bases and J by 5 bases, with 11 bases left in between. This CDR3 spans 12 amino acids. CDR3 in DNA: TGTGCCAGTGGGGAGTCCGAAAACATTCAGTACTTC. This encodes CASGESENIQYF.

The sample holds a few counts of this clone. The rearrangement links TRBV6-5 to TRBJ2-2, with a weak D call TRBD2 (5 bases). The CDR3 is made up of 14 amino acids. V lost 4 bases to trimming and J lost 8 bases, with 14 bases between them. Germline V gives CDR1 MNHEY, CDR2 SVGAGI. The CDR3 spells CASSFDRGLGELFF. The DNA for the CDR3 is TGTGCCAGCAGTTTCGACCGCGGGCTAGGGGAGCTGTTTTTT.

This clone came up a few times. The chain joins TRBV5-1 to TRBJ2-7; the D gene is possibly TRBD2 (6 bases). V lost 8 bases and J lost 3, with 15 bases in between. Germline CDR1 SGHRS, CDR2 YFSETQ. The CDR3 spans 13 residues. CDR3 residues: CASTRDSVYEQYF. Written as DNA, the CDR3 is TGCGCCAGTACAAGGGACTCCGTCTACGAGCAGTACTTC.

This chain joins TRBV30 and TRBJ1-2; D is possibly TRBD1 (5 bases). V dropped 3 bases and J dropped 8 bases, with 10 bases sitting between them. This CDR3 has 11 amino acids. Germline CDR1 reads GTSNPN; CDR2 reads SVGIG (reference sequence). CDR3 in amino acids: CAWRGTEGYTF. The CDR3 nucleotides are TGTGCCTGGAGGGGGACGGAAGGCTACACCTTC.

This sequence joins TRBV2 and TRBJ1-4; D not certain. Per the germline V gene, CDR1 is SNHLY and CDR2 is FYNNEI. Trimming took off 6 bases at V and 8 bases at J, with 13 bases between the two ends. The CDR3 covers 13 residues. The CDR3 DNA reads TGTGCCAGCAGGGCCGGGCGAGGGGAAAAACTGTTTTTT. Its protein product is CASRAGRGEKLFF.

The chain is built from TRBV27 and TRBJ2-1; 10 bases align to TRBD1. After removal of 6 bases from V and 2 bases from J, the junction contained 1 base not matched to a gene. Germline CDR1 and CDR2: MNHEY and SMNVEV (reference sequence). The CDR3 is 14 amino acids. The CDR3 nucleotides are TGTGCCAGCAGAGACAGGGGGCCCTACAATGAGCAGTTCTTC. It encodes CASRDRGPYNEQFF.

The V and J genes are TRBV4-1 and TRBJ2-2; weak D call: TRBD2 (6 bases). The germline V and J ends were trimmed by 3 bases and 0 bases, with 17 bases remaining between them. The germline CDR1 and CDR2 sequences are MGHRA and YSYEKL. This CDR3 is 18 amino acids long. The CDR3 protein is CASSQNKWRDPNTGELFF. CDR3 nucleotide sequence: TGCGCCAGCAGCCAGAACAAATGGCGGGACCCGAACACCGGGGAGCTGTTTTTT.

This clone was observed a single time. The chain has TRBV6-5 and TRBJ1-1; D may be TRBD1 (5 bases). Deletions cut 2 bases from V and 11 bases from J, with 12 bases between. Germline lookup yields CDR1 MNHEY and CDR2 SVGAGI. The CDR3 sequence is 12 residues long. The CDR3 coding sequence is TGTGCCAGCAGTTACCTGTCCGGGGCGGCTTTCTTT. It codes for CASSYLSGAAFF.

This rearrangement joins TRBV30 to TRBJ1-2; a weak D match, TRBD1 (5 bases). Trimming pared 0 bases from V and 2 bases from J, leaving 13 bases between. From germline, CDR1 is GTSNPN and CDR2 SVGIG (reference sequence). The CDR3 length is 15 residues. The CDR3 region has the DNA TGTGCCTGGAGTGTACTCGGTCAGGGAAACTATGGCTACACCTTC. Protein product: CAWSVLGQGNYGYTF.

This clone showed up just a few times. The V gene is TRBV6-1, the J gene TRBJ1-1; no clear D gene. The CDR3 is 12 amino acids. Germline V gives CDR1 MNHNS, CDR2 SASEGT. Deletions cut 4 bases from V and 6 bases from J, with 9 bases between. The CDR3 sequence is CASSGIRAEAFF. The CDR3 DNA reads as TGTGCCAGCAGTGGGATAAGGGCTGAAGCTTTCTTT.

This chain joins TRBV2 and TRBJ2-7; no clear D gene. Deletions cut 6 bases from V and 2 bases from J, with 14 bases between. Germline V lookup: CDR1 SNHLY, CDR2 FYNNEI. The CDR3 consists of 14 residues. CDR3 in DNA: TGTGCCAGCAGAATGGGAATTACTACCTACGAGCAGTACTTC. The encoded protein is CASRMGITTYEQYF.

This clone came up a few times. CDR3 in amino acids: CASSLEGPSRNTEAFF. CDR3 coding DNA: TGCGCCAGCAGCTTGGAGGGGCCCAGTAGGAACACTGAAGCTTTCTTT. The genes are TRBV5-1 and TRBJ1-1; D may be TRBD1 (5 bases). V gave up 0 bases and J gave up 1 base, with 13 bases separating them. The CDR3 extends over 16 amino acids. The germline V gene has CDR1 SGHRS and CDR2 YFSETQ. The variable domain in full, completed from reference TRBV5-1 and TRBJ1-1, reads KAGVTQTPRYLIKTRGQQVTLSCSPISGHRSVSWYQQTPGQGLQFLFEYFSETQRNKGNFPGRFSGRQFSNSRSEMNVSTLELGDSALYLCASSLEGPSRNTEAFFGQGTRLTVV.

This clone was seen only a few times. The CDR3 DNA is TGTGCCAGCAGCCCAGGGCCCGGGGAGCTGTTTTTT. Protein: CASSPGPGELFF. The chain carries TRBV14 and TRBJ2-2; D perhaps matches TRBD1 (5 bases). The CDR3 spans 12 residues. The germline V and J ends were trimmed by 4 bases and 6 bases, with 6 bases remaining between them. CDR1 and CDR2 from the germline V gene are SGHDN and FVKESK.

A few counts support this clone. V is TRBV29-1 and J is TRBJ2-7, with 9 bases matching TRBD1. The V gene end was trimmed by 5 bases and the J gene end by 5 bases; junction bases not matched to a gene: 7. Germline CDR1 and CDR2: SQVTM and ANQGSEA. The CDR3 consists of 13 residues. The CDR3 here is CSVRTGVLNEQYF. The CDR3 DNA reads as TGCAGCGTTCGGACAGGGGTTCTCAACGAGCAGTACTTC.

The V gene is TRBV15, the J gene TRBJ2-2; D gene ambiguous. Germline loops: CDR1 LNHNV, CDR2 YYDKDF (reference sequence). Trimming removed 3 bases at V and 4 bases at J, with 9 bases between. This CDR3 region has 14 residues. The CDR3 sequence is CATSSQVLTGELFF. Here the CDR3 DNA reads TGTGCCACCAGCAGCCAGGTACTCACCGGGGAGCTGTTTTTT.